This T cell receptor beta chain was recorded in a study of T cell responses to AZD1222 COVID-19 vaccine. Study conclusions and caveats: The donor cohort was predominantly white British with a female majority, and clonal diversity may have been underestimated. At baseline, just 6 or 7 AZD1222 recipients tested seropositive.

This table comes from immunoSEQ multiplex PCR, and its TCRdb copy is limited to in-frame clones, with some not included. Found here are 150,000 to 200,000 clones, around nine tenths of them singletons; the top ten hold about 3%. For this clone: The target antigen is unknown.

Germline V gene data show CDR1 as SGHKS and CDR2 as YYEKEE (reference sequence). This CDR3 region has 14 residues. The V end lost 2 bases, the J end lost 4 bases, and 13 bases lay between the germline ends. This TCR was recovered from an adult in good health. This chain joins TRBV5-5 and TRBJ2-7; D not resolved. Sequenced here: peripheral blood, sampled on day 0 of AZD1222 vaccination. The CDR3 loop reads CASSFGLGIYEQYF. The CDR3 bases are TGTGCCAGCAGCTTCGGGCTGGGGATATACGAGCAGTACTTC. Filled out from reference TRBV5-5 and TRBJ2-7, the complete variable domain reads DAGVTQSPTHLIKTRGQQVTLRCSPISGHKSVSWYQQVLGQGPQFIFQYYEKEERGRGNFPDRFSARQFPNYSSELNVNALLLGDSALYLCASSFGLGIYEQYFGPGTRLTVT.